This T cell receptor (beta chain) was recovered during a study of blood T cell repertoires in COVID-19. Study processing details: Amplification of reference gene primers provided the estimated nucleated cell counts. Data came from immunoSEQ multiplex PCR; TCRdb stores just in-frame clones and leaves some out. V, J and clone size reflect that table, while D and trimming were determined from the DNA. In the table there are hundreds of thousands of clones, roughly 87% of which are singletons. The germline V gene has CDR1 LNHDA and CDR2 SQIVND (reference sequence). V was pared by 6 bases and J by 0 bases, with 14 bases between. This CDR3 has 15 residues.

The chain is built from TRBV19 and TRBJ1-2; no clear D. This clonotype was obtained from a man younger than 35 with active or convalescent COVID-19. The sample taken for sequencing was peripheral blood. In DNA, the CDR3 is TGTGCCAGTAGCCCTCGATCCGGGACTAACTATGGCTACACCTTC. It encodes CASSPRSGTNYGYTF. Full variable domain (rest looked up from reference TRBV19 and TRBJ1-2): DGGITQSPKYLFRKEGQNVTLSCEQNLNHDAMYWYRQDPGQGLRLIYYSQIVNDFQKGDIAEGYSVSREKKESFPLTVTSAQKNPTAFYLCASSPRSGTNYGYTFGSGTRLTVV.